This TCR beta chain was profiled in a study of blood T cells in healthy people across ages. Overall study findings and caveats: There were more naive CD4+ cells and higher diversity in long-lived donors than in aged donors.

As regards this clonotype: The antigen is not known.

A J-beta primer mix and a sample-barcoded 5' primer were used in a second PCR of roughly 6 to 12 cycles. All cDNA molecules were each tagged by a template-switch adaptor with 12 random nucleotides. Each CDR3 protein is one row after TCRdb ran MiXCR on the 5' RACE reads. This table has roughly 1 million distinct CDR3 sequences, under 30% appearing once. Looked up from germline, CDR1 is MDHEN and CDR2 is SYDVKM. The V end lost 6 bases, the J end lost 4 bases, and 9 bases lay between the germline ends. CDR3 length: 12 amino acids. The same specimen was also included in a second study, on T cells of mothers and their children. In that study: Every microgram of extracted RNA entered cDNA synthesis, about 1.5 ug per 15 ul. For related and unrelated pairs alike, thymic selection shapes TCR recombination output similarly.

The chain has TRBV28 and TRBJ2-5; unclear D gene. This sequence was found in a girl aged 2 to 9 in good health. The source material was blood. Here the CDR3 DNA reads TGTGCCAGCAGAGCTATGTTAGAGACCCAGTACTTC. It is translated as CASRAMLETQYF.